These 8 T cell receptor beta chains originate from one sample sequenced in a study of neurological immune-mediated disorders. TCRdb called the 5' RACE reads again in MiXCR, with one record for every CDR3 protein. Of some 65,000 distinct CDR3 sequences listed, roughly 5% were seen once; the top ten hold about 2.8%. The sample comprised PBMCs. The receptors derive from a woman aged 25 to 39 with multiple sclerosis.

This clonotype was observed many times. The V and J genes are TRBV15 and TRBJ1-2, with D unclear. Trimming pared 0 bases from V and 4 bases from J, leaving 12 bases between. Germline CDR1 reads LNHNV; CDR2 reads YYDKDF (reference sequence). The CDR3 consists of 15 residues. The DNA for the CDR3 is TGTGCCACCAGCAGAGAGGCAGGAGACCTCTATGGCTACACCTTC. Its translation: CATSREAGDLYGYTF.

This clonotype has a count of ten or more. The chain recombines TRBV3-1 with TRBJ2-1, with D possibly TRBD2 on 5 matching bases. This CDR3 comprises 16 residues. Germline CDR1 and CDR2: LGHDT and YNNKEL (reference sequence). Trimming cost V 1 base and J 0 bases, with 10 bases left between them. CDR3 loop: CASSQGELGSYNEQFF. CDR3 DNA sequence: TGTGCCAGCAGCCAAGGGGAACTAGGCTCCTACAATGAGCAGTTCTTC.

This clonotype was counted at least ten times. The chain combines TRBV9 with TRBJ2-7; the match to TRBD1 covers 9 bases. V lost 0 bases, J lost 2 bases, and 0 bases stayed unmatched. There are 14 residues in the CDR3. Germline values: CDR1 SGDLS, CDR2 YYNGEE. The CDR3 loop reads CASSVGDRAYEQYF. CDR3 nucleotide sequence: TGTGCCAGCAGCGTAGGGGACAGGGCCTACGAGCAGTACTTC.

With respect to this clonotype: This may stem from a read error, because a much larger clone lies one nucleotide away. CDR3 DNA: TGCGCCAGCAGCGAGGGAAAGCCAGACAATGAGCAGTTCTTC. This gives the protein CASSEGKPDNEQFF. The chain couples TRBV5-1 to TRBJ2-1, with a possible D match to TRBD2 (5 bases). Germline V CDR1 and CDR2: SGHRS, YFSETQ. V was cut by 4 bases and J by 5 bases, with 13 bases left in between. The CDR3 is 14 amino acids.

The rearrangement joins TRBV5-6 to TRBJ2-7, with D possibly being TRBD2 (5 bases). This CDR3 is 15 amino acids long. Germline CDR1 is SGHDT and CDR2 is YYEEEE. V was clipped by 0 bases and J by 2 bases, with 12 bases between them. The CDR3: CASSLGGFSPYEQYF. CDR3 nucleotides: TGTGCCAGCAGCTTGGGAGGGTTCTCCCCCTACGAGCAGTACTTC.

In this sample, this clonotype turned up a few times. The chain couples TRBV20-1 to TRBJ2-5, with D perhaps given as TRBD1 or TRBD2 (5 bases each). V gave up 5 bases and J gave up 3 bases, with 19 bases separating them. Germline assignment: CDR1 DFQATT and CDR2 SNEGSKA (reference sequence). This CDR3 spans 15 amino acids. CDR3 loop: CSAYSGAGVEETQYF. In DNA, the CDR3 is TGCAGTGCTTACTCCGGGGCAGGAGTTGAAGAGACCCAGTACTTC.

Many counts were recorded for this clonotype. The V call is TRBV5-6, the J call TRBJ1-6, with D unresolved. Germline V CDR1 and CDR2: SGHDT, YYEEEE. V was pared by 6 bases and J by 10 bases, with 11 bases between. This CDR3 region has 12 residues. DNA of the CDR3: TGTGCCAGCACCGGACTAGGCTCACCCCTCCACTTT. Residues: CASTGLGSPLHF.

This clonotype was seen a few times. It may be a read error: a sequence one base away is much more abundant. The V gene is TRBV7-2, the J gene TRBJ2-7; 7 bases match TRBD2. Germline V gene sequence: CDR1 SGHTA, CDR2 FQGNSA. V shed 8 bases and J 7 bases; nucleotides not matched to a gene: 8. CDR3 length equals 12 residues. CDR3 DNA: TGTGCCAGCCCTACTACGGGGGGTGAGCAGTACTTC. It codes for CASPTTGGEQYF. Drawing the rest from reference TRBV7-2 and TRBJ2-7, the complete variable domain is GAGVSQSPSNKVTEKGKDVELRCDPISGHTALYWYRQSLGQGLEFLIYFQGNSAPDKSGLPSDRFSAERTGGSVSTLTIQRTQQEDSAVYLCASPTTGGEQYFGPGTRLTVT.